The T cell receptor beta chain described here comes from a study of CXCR3-negative and CXCR3-positive naive CD8 T cells. Turning to the study itself: Each library gave roughly 1.5 +/- 0.3 million of about 140 million TRB reads.

A remark on this clonotype: The antigen is undetermined.

Findings and limits, study-wide: Between one naive subset and the other, surface CD5 was comparable, and TCR strength was inferred from TRB CDR3 properties. TRB CDR3s were more hydrophobic in CXCR3-positive than in CXCR3-negative naive cells.

Germline V CDR1 and CDR2: SQVTM, ANQGSEA. CDR3 length: 17 amino acids. It was by 5' RACE with UMI labels that the TRB cDNA libraries were prepared. TCRdb re-called the 5' RACE reads; every CDR3 protein appears as one record, without DNA. Its table lists about 130,000 distinct CDR3 sequences. Naivety in CD8+ T cells corresponded to a CD45RO-CCR7+CD27+CD95- phenotype. This receptor was obtained from a human donor in good health. Some clones in this sample may be carry-over from other donors' samples. Material for sequencing was naive CXCR3+ CD8+ T cells from blood. Noted subset: CD45RO-CCR7+CD27+CD95- naive CD8+ T cells expressing CXCR3 (TNR3+). This chain uses TRBV29-1 with TRBJ2-2; TCRdb lists TRBD2, though no DNA is available to test this call. This CDR3 reads CSVESWEGKTNTGELFF.